This T cell receptor (beta chain) stems from a study of blood T cell repertoires in COVID-19 (dated by TCRdb to 2019 to 2021). Concerning the study at large: Collaborator samples came from the United States, Italy and Spain and covered acute and convalescent phases of COVID-19. Deeply sampled blood TCRbeta repertoires from subjects exposed to, actively infected with, or recovered from COVID-19 were included in the dataset. Sample metadata almost always included a de-identified subject ID, COVID-19 status, age in years and sex. Samples came from the ongoing ImmuneRACE study (first 160 participants) plus 1,254 subjects from 6 global collaborators. The material from the prospective study consisted of cDNA or gDNA derived from T cells, B-cell-depleted T cells, or PBMCs. A freely available public database, intended as a resource for researchers studying the immune response to SARS-CoV-2, is where the repertoires were released. Where available, HLA class I and class II types were taken from metadata supplied by the sample provider and were not determined by assay-based typing. What the research found in general, with its limitations: The quantity of clinical and demographic metadata differed by source and by participant and was supplied without curation.

The collaborating institutions used their own protocols to collect whole blood in K2EDTA tubes. For TCRbeta analysis, collaborators shipped samples in one of three forms: frozen whole blood, isolated PBMCs, or DNA extracted from either of those sample types. There are 15 amino acids in the CDR3, from cysteine to phenylalanine inclusive. The sequence is cut down to CDR3 DNA, 45 bases in frame from base 1. The junction shows trimming of 5 bases on V and 4 bases on J, plus 15 bases between the germline ends. In the germline V gene, CDR1 corresponds to SGHAT and CDR2 to FQNNGV. TCRbeta CDR3 regions were amplified from genomic DNA by means of the immunoSEQ Assay, a bias-controlled multiplex PCR. Per the authors' processing: The number of nucleated cells in each sample was estimated by amplification of reference gene primers within the assay. To quantify the absolute abundance of each unique TCRbeta CDR3 rearrangement, sequence reads were collapsed and filtered. Productive Simpson clonality was computed per sample as the square root of Simpson's diversity index over productive rearrangements. TCRdb limited this immuneACCESS table to in-frame rearrangements with V and J called. A share of clones is missing; checked studies link under half to unresolved V genes, and the rest is unexplained. V, J and clone size derive from that table, while D and trimming were established from the DNA sequence. Within this sample are approximately 92,000 clones, with 65% to 85% of them counted one time only. The top ten constitute 2% of the sample.

Note on this clone: Its antigen is currently not known. No base qualities exist here, and no much larger clone lies one base off it.

The chain is made from TRBV11-2 and TRBJ2-1; a weak D assignment points to TRBD1 (6 bases agree). The specimen sequenced was peripheral blood. This TCR came from a man between 65 and 85 years old with active or convalescent COVID-19. The encoded CDR3 is CASSPTGTPYNEQFF. The DNA is as follows: TGTGCCAGCAGCCCCACCGGGACACCATACAATGAGCAGTTCTTC.